In this sample, the clone carrying this T cell receptor beta chain turned up many times. The antigen remains undetermined. These data are taken from a study of response to subunit inactivated influenza vaccine. Points from the study as a whole: Authors suggested each seasonal flu vaccination may recruit only limited numbers of new T cells.

TCRdb processed the RT-PCR reads anew with MiXCR; each CDR3 protein has one entry. Found here are some 480,000 distinct CDR3 sequences, roughly 9.8% of them singletons; the top ten hold roughly 12%. The V end lost 7 bases, the J end lost 6 bases, and 15 bases lay between the germline ends. Looked up from germline, CDR1 is ENHRY and CDR2 is SYGVKD. There are 13 residues in the CDR3. The specimen was PBMCs from blood, collected roughly 47 days after vaccination. The gene calls are TRBV10-3 and TRBJ1-2; D ambiguous. The receptor was isolated from a man in his fifties who received an inactivated influenza vaccine. The CDR3 region is CAITADSGHGYTF. The CDR3 DNA is TGTGCCATCACCGCAGACTCCGGACATGGCTACACCTTC.